This T cell receptor (beta chain) was obtained from a study of shared clonotypes between healthy human individuals. Germline V gene sequence: CDR1 SGHTA, CDR2 FQGTGA. The CDR3 covers 9 residues. The V gene lost 6 bases and the J gene lost 11 bases, with 7 bases spanning the gap. Here immunoSEQ multiplex PCR was the method, and the copy in TCRdb shows in-frame clones only, minus some. The data hold about 2.4 million clones, with 90% to 95% observed a single time. This receptor was obtained from a man younger than 35 in good health. Some clones in this sample may be carry-over from other donors' samples. The source material was naive CD4+ T cells from PBMCs. Specified subset: CD45RA+ positively selected. J is TRBJ1-1 and V is TRBV7-3; D not resolved. CDR3 amino acids: CASSLKAFF. The CDR3 nucleotides read TGTGCCAGCAGTCTGAAGGCTTTCTTT.